These T cell receptor beta chains were read from a single sample in a study of T cells in localized non-small cell lung cancer. Assay: immunoSEQ multiplex PCR; the TCRdb copy retains only in-frame clones and omits some. The sample shows about 21,000 clones, 70% to 85% of them seen only once. Specimen: peripheral blood, collected before any cancer treatment. Receptors originate from a man aged 40-75 years with stage I lung adenocarcinoma. Each CDR3 is given without its conserved first and last residue. D genes are given only for firm matches.

d_gene | j_gene | v_gene | CDR3aa
NA | TRBJ2-7 | TRBV7-2 | ASSSARGGAVYEQY
NA | TRBJ2-7 | TRBV14 | ASGVTDLGEQY
NA | TRBJ1-6 | TRBV30 | AWKLALGSPLH
NA | TRBJ2-1 | TRBV19 | ASSPRWGQAGATEQF
TRBD1 | TRBJ1-1 | TRBV7-3 | ASSTGQGAEAF
NA | TRBJ1-6 | TRBV7-8 | ASSLEDPHYNSPLH
NA | TRBJ2-1 | TRBV7-2 | ASSPTRGNEQF
TRBD1 | TRBJ2-7 | TRBV5-1 | ASSPGGGQGYEQY
NA | TRBJ2-1 | TRBV5-1 | ASSLSRDNEQF
NA | TRBJ2-2 | TRBV2 | AAGTYTGELF
NA | TRBJ2-1 | TRBV5-4 | ASSRWGNEQF
NA | TRBJ2-2 | TRBV5-1 | ASSRRGGGGELF
NA | TRBJ2-5 | TRBV2 | ASKQGRGQETQY